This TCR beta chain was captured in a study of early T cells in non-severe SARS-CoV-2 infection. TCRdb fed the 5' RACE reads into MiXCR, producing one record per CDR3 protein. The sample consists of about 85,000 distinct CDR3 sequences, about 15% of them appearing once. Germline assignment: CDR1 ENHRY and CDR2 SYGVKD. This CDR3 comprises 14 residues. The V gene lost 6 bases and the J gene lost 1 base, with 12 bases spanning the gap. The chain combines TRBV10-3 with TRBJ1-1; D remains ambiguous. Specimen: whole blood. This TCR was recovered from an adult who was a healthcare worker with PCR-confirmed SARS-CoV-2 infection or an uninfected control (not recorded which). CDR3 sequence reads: CAIRSPDGNTEAFF. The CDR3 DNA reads TGTGCCATCAGATCCCCGGACGGGAACACTGAAGCTTTCTTT.